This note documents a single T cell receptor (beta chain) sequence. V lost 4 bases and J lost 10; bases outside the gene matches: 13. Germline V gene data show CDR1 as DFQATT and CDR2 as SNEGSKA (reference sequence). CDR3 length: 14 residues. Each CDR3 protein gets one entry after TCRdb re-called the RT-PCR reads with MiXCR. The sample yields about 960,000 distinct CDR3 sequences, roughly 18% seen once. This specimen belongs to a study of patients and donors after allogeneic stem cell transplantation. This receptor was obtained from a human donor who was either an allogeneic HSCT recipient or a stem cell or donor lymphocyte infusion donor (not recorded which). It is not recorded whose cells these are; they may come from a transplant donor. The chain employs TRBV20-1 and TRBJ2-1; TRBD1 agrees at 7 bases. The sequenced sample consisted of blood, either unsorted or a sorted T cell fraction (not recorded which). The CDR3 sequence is CSATSPDRAGEQFF. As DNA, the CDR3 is TGCAGTGCTACGTCTCCCGACAGGGCAGGCGAGCAGTTCTTC.